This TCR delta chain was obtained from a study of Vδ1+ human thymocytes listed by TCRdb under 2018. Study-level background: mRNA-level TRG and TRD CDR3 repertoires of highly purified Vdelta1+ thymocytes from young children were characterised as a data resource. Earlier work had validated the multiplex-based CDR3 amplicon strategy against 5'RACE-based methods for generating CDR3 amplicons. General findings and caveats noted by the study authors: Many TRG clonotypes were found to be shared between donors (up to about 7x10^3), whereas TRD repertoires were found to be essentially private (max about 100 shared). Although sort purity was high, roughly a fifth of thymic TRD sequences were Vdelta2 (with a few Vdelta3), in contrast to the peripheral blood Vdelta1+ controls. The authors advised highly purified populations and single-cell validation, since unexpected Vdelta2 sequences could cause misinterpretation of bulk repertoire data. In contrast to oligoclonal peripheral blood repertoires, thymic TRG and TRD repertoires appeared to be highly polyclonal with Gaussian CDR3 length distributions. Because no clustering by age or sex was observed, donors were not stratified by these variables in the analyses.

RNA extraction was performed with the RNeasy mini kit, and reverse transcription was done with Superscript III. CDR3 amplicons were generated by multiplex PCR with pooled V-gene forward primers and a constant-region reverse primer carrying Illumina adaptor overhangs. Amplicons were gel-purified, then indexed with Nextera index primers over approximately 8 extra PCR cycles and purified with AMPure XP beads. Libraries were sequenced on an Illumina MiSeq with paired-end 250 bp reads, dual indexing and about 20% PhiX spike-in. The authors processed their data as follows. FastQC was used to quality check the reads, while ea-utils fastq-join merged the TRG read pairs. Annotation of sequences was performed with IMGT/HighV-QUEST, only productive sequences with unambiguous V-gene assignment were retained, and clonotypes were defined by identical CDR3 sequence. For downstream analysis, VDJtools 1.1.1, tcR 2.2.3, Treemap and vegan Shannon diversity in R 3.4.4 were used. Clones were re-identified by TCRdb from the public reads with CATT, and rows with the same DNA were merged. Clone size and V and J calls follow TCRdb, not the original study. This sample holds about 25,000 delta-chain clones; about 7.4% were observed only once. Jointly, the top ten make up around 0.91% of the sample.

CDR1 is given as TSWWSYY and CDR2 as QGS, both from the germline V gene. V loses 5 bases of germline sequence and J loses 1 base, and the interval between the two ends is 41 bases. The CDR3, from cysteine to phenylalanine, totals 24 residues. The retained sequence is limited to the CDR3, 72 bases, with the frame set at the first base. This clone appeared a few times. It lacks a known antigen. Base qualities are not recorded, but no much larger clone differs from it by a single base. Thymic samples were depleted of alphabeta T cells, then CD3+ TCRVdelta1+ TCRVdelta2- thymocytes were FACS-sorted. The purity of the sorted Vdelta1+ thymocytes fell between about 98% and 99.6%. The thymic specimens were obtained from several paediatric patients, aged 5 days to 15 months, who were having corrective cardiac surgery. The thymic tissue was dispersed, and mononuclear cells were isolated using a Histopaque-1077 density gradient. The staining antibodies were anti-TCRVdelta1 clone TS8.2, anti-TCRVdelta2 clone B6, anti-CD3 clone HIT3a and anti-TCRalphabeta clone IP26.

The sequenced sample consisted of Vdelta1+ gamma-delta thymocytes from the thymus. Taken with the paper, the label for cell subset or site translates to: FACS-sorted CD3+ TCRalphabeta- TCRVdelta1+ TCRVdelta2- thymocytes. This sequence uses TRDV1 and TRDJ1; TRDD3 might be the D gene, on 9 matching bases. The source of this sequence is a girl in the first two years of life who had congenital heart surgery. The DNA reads TGTGCTCTTGGGCACCCTCCCTTCCTAATCGAATGGGGGATAAAAGCTTTCGGCACCGATAAACTCATCTTT. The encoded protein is CALGHPPFLIEWGIKAFGTDKLIF.